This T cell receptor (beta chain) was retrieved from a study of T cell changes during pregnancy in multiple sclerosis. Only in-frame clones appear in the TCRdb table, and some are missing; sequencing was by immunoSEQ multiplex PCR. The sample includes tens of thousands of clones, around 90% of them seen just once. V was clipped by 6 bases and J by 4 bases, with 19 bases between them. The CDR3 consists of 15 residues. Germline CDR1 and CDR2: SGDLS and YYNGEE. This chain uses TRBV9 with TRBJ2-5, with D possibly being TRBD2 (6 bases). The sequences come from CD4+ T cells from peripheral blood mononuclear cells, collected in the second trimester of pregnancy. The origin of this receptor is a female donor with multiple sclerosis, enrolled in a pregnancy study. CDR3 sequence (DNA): TGTGCCAGCACCCGCGGACTGGCGGGGACAGAGACCCAGTACTTC. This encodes CASTRGLAGTETQYF.